One sample yielded the 2 T cell receptor beta chains listed below, sequenced in a study of T cells in Graves' hyperthyroidism and ophthalmopathy. RNA transcripts were the template for amplifying TCR beta CDR3 regions. HTBI primers were the set used in a first-round RT-PCR of the TCR CDR3. TCRdb reprocessed the multiplex PCR reads with MiXCR, giving one entry per CDR3 protein. The repertoire holds roughly 300,000 distinct CDR3 sequences, with roughly 20% as singletons. Source material: blood. The receptors stem from a woman aged 45-65 years with Graves' hyperthyroidism.

The chain is built from TRBV20-1 and TRBJ1-2, with a tentative D call TRBD1 (6 bases). Germline CDR1 reads DFQATT; CDR2 reads SNEGSKA (reference sequence). The CDR3 is 12 residues long. Trimming stripped 7 bases from V and 7 bases from J, with 16 bases between. CDR3 loop: CSVTGHYTGYTF. As DNA, the CDR3 is TGCAGTGTCACGGGACATTACACTGGCTACACCTTC.

The V and J genes are TRBV14 and TRBJ1-2, with unresolved D. From germline, CDR1 is SGHDN and CDR2 FVKESK. V lost 1 base to trimming and J lost 8 bases, with 8 bases between them. This CDR3 region has 12 residues. The CDR3 nucleotides are TGTGCCAGCAGCCAAGTTGAATCGGGCTACACCTTC. Amino acids: CASSQVESGYTF. Full variable domain (missing parts from reference TRBV14 and TRBJ1-2): EAGVTQFPSHSVIEKGQTVTLRCDPISGHDNLYWYRRVMGKEIKFLLHFVKESKQDESGMPNNRFLAERTGGTYSTLKVQPAELEDSGVYFCASSQVESGYTFGSGTRLTVV.